These 15 T cell receptor beta chains were sequenced from one sample in a study of human T cells and chemical hapten exposure. Time point described: patch test 1, 2 weeks after DPC sensitization. Sample treatment: therapeutic diphenylcyclopropenone sensitization with weekly scalp DPC. MiXCR, applied by TCRdb to the RACE reads, yields one record per CDR3 protein. The sample carries fewer than 400,000 distinct CDR3 sequences, under 9% recorded once. Sequencing used whole blood, obtained in connection with sensitization to the hapten diphenylcyclopropenone (DPC). The receptor source for this set is a woman under 30 with alopecia areata. Some clones in this sample may be carry-over from other donors' samples.

This clonotype was detected only a few times. The chain couples TRBV2 to TRBJ1-4; D remains ambiguous. CDR1 is SNHLY and CDR2 is FYNNEI in the germline V gene. V gave up 7 bases and J gave up 8 bases, with 23 bases separating them. The CDR3 runs to 16 residues. CDR3 sequence reads: CASKHLHIVEREKLFF. CDR3 DNA: TGTGCCAGCAAACATCTCCATATAGTAGAGAGGGAAAAACTGTTTTTT.

This clonotype was counted ten times or more. The CDR3 nucleotides read TGTGCCAGCAGCTTACAGAGGGAACAGCCCCAGCATTTT. This gives the protein CASSLQREQPQHF. The V gene is TRBV7-2, the J gene TRBJ1-5; D ambiguous. CDR3 length: 13 residues. Germline V gives CDR1 SGHTA, CDR2 FQGNSA. Deletions cut 2 bases from V and 7 bases from J, with 9 bases between.

This clonotype was seen at least ten times. V is TRBV12-3 or TRBV12-4 and J is TRBJ2-3; D unresolved. The V end was cut by 3 bases, the J end by 0 bases, with 10 bases between. The CDR3 is 15 residues long. The CDR3 DNA sequence: TGTGCCAGCAGTTTGCTACGCCCTAGCACAGATACGCAGTATTTT. It translates to CASSLLRPSTDTQYF.

This clonotype was observed a few times. The chain uses TRBV9 and TRBJ1-6, with 7 bases matching TRBD1. V shed 0 bases, J shed 7 bases, and the junction held 4 bases outside the gene matches. Germline V CDR1 and CDR2: SGDLS, YYNGEE. The CDR3 covers 15 residues. CDR3 sequence (DNA): TGTGCCAGCAGCGTAGTAGGGACAGCCAATTCACCCCTCCACTTT. Protein sequence: CASSVVGTANSPLHF.

The chain combines TRBV6-1 with TRBJ1-6; 10 bases are shared with TRBD1. The germline CDR1 and CDR2 sequences are MNHNS and SASEGT. The CDR3 has 16 amino acids. Trimming cost V 7 bases and J 7 bases; bases outside gene matches: 10. The CDR3 spells CASKLGPGQGNSPLHF. The CDR3 coding sequence is TGTGCCAGCAAATTAGGGCCGGGACAGGGGAATTCACCCCTCCACTTT.

This clonotype was counted ten times or more. The V call is TRBV3-1, the J call TRBJ1-2; 7 bases align to TRBD1. Per the germline V gene, CDR1 is LGHDT and CDR2 is YNNKEL (reference sequence). The CDR3 extends over 15 amino acids. V shed 6 bases and J 2 bases; nucleotides not matched to a gene: 9. In DNA, the CDR3 is TGTGCCAGCAGTCCAAACCGGGACAGAAACTATGGCTACACCTTC. Encoded protein: CASSPNRDRNYGYTF.

The CDR3 protein is CASSHRIGGEGYEQYF. The CDR3 nucleotides are TGCGCCAGCAGCCACAGAATTGGGGGAGAAGGGTACGAGCAGTACTTC. The chain carries TRBV4-3 and TRBJ2-7, with D perhaps being TRBD1 or TRBD2 (5 bases each). Deletions cut 3 bases from V and 4 bases from J, with 19 bases between. The CDR3 has 16 residues. Germline assignment: CDR1 LGHNA and CDR2 YSLEER.

Here the CDR3 DNA reads TGTGCCAGCAGTTTGGGACTTCCACCCAACACTGAAGCTTTCTTT. Translating gives CASSLGLPPNTEAFF. The V and J genes are TRBV6-1 and TRBJ1-1; a possible D gene is TRBD1 (5 bases). With 5 bases removed from V and 2 bases from J, the gap between germline ends came to 15 bases. The CDR3 runs 15 residues. Germline values: CDR1 MNHNS, CDR2 SASEGT.

This clonotype showed up many times. This chain uses TRBV12-3 or TRBV12-4 with TRBJ2-4; TRBD1 is a possible D gene (6 bases). V was pared by 6 bases and J by 8 bases, with 17 bases between. The CDR3 extends over 14 amino acids. The CDR3 DNA reads as TGTGCCAGCAGAGAAACACAGGGTGGGGACATTCAGTACTTC. It is translated as CASRETQGGDIQYF.

This clonotype was observed many times. The chain has TRBV20-1 and TRBJ1-4, with D hard to call. Germline values: CDR1 DFQATT, CDR2 SNEGSKA (reference sequence). The V gene lost 3 bases and the J gene lost 4 bases, with 9 bases spanning the gap. The CDR3 sequence is 13 residues long. This CDR3 is CSASGRLNEKLFF. In DNA form, the CDR3 reads TGCAGTGCTAGCGGGCGGCTTAATGAAAAACTGTTTTTT.

This clonotype is labeled medium-sized. V usage is TRBV11-2 and J usage is TRBJ2-3; D is unclear. The germline V and J ends were trimmed by 6 bases and 2 bases, with 12 bases remaining between them. Germline-derived CDR1 and CDR2 are SGHAT and FQNNGV. This CDR3 has 14 amino acids. In DNA form, the CDR3 reads TGTGCCAGCAGTCCAATGGTGTCCACAGATACGCAGTATTTT. Translating gives CASSPMVSTDTQYF.

At least ten counts were recorded for this clonotype. The rearrangement uses TRBV7-2 and TRBJ2-3; 9 positions match TRBD2. Germline trimming cut 7 bases from V and 1 base from J; bases unmatched to any gene: 6. Germline CDR1 and CDR2: SGHTA and FQGNSA. The CDR3 has 15 amino acids. CDR3 nucleotides: TGTGCCAGCACCGGCGCTAGCGGGGGCACAGATACGCAGTATTTT. It encodes CASTGASGGTDTQYF.

The chain couples TRBV12-3 or TRBV12-4 to TRBJ1-5; D perhaps matches TRBD1 (5 bases). Trimming took off 6 bases at V and 2 bases at J, with 11 bases between the two ends. The CDR3 loop spans 14 amino acids. CDR3 bases: TGTGCCAGCAGCCTCGGGGCTGGCAATCAGCCCCAGCATTTT. This sequence encodes CASSLGAGNQPQHF.

This clonotype turned up a few times. The chain links TRBV6-5 to TRBJ1-1, with a weak D call TRBD1 (5 bases). This CDR3 has 11 residues. CDR1 and CDR2 (germline): MNHEY, SVGAGI. V was trimmed by 7 bases and J by 11 bases, leaving 14 bases between them. CDR3 region: CASTRDSVAFF. For the CDR3, the DNA is TGTGCCAGCACCCGGGACTCGGTCGCTTTCTTT.

Comment on this clonotype: A read error is likely, as this CDR3 ends without the conserved phenylalanine or tryptophan. The DNA is omitted, as the CDR3 cannot be located on it reliably, and the CDR3 follows TCRdb's listing. The chain is built from TRBV6-6 and TRBJ2-7. From its first to its last residue, the CDR3 has 11 amino acids. CDR1 is MNHNY, CDR2 SVGAGI, per germline (reference sequence). The CDR3 protein is CASKKELNISI.